The sequence of this T cell receptor (beta chain) was determined in a study of beta chain features in type 1 diabetes. Expressed TCRB transcripts were sequenced because the entire RNA isolate underwent reverse transcription. Measured with immunoSEQ multiplex PCR; TCRdb has only the in-frame clones, and not every one. The sample has some 180,000 clones; about 13% are singletons. This clone was counted between two and nine times. Source material: central memory CD4+ T cells from blood. This sequence was found in a young woman in good health.

In DNA, the CDR3 is TGTGCCAGCAGCAAAGGCCCTATAGTTGCGGGAGTGACAGATACGCAGTATTTT. Amino acid sequence: CASSKGPIVAGVTDTQYF. V and J are TRBV7-2 and TRBJ2-3; 7 positions match TRBD2. V was pared by 5 bases and J by 3 bases, with 17 bases of the junction left unmatched. Germline V gene sequence: CDR1 SGHTA, CDR2 FQGNSA. There are 18 residues in the CDR3. The full variable domain, completed using reference TRBV7-2 and TRBJ2-3, is GAGVSQSPSNKVTEKGKDVELRCDPISGHTALYWYRQSLGQGLEFLIYFQGNSAPDKSGLPSDRFSAERTGGSVSTLTIQRTQQEDSAVYLCASSKGPIVAGVTDTQYFGPGTRLTVL.